This T cell receptor beta chain appears in the sequencing data of a study of monozygotic twins with inflammatory bowel disease. TCRdb reprocessed the 5' RACE reads and reports one entry per CDR3 protein, with no DNA. The listing records 400,000 or so distinct CDR3 sequences. The length of the CDR3 is 14 residues. Germline V gene data show CDR1 as ENHRY and CDR2 as SYGVKD. Sequenced sample: blood. V gene TRBV10-3 combines with J gene TRBJ1-1; TCRdb outputs TRBD1, but without DNA this stays unchecked. The sequence derives from a human donor with ulcerative colitis or Crohn's disease, or a healthy co-twin of an affected twin (not recorded which). CDR3 sequence: CAISESAGVTEAFF.